A selection of T cell receptor beta chains follows, all from one sample in a study of blood T cell repertoires in COVID-19. TCRdb keeps only in-frame clones here, not all; method: immunoSEQ multiplex PCR. This repertoire shows 300,000 to 350,000 clones, almost 90% found once; its top ten account for approximately 2.9%. Sequencing input: peripheral blood. These receptors originate from a woman aged 25 to 39 with COVID-19, enrolled during active disease. Both conserved end residues are part of each CDR3. The order of the fields is CDR3 length, V gene, J gene, clone size, D gene, CDR3 DNA, CDR3 protein. A D gene is named only where the DNA matches it firmly. Clone size appears in some rows only: once, few, many, or a class for an expanded clone.

>16|TRBV11-2|TRBJ1-6|few|TRBD1
TGTGCCAGCAGCCCAGGACGGGACAGCATTAATTCACCCCTCCACTTT
CASSPGRDSINSPLHF
>14|TRBV7-9|TRBJ2-3|NA|NA
TGTGCCAGCAGCTTAAGGCAGGGTCCAGATACGCAGTATTTT
CASSLRQGPDTQYF
>15|TRBV18|TRBJ2-7|NA|NA
TGTGCCAGCTCACCACCATACCCGGGAGACTACGAGCAGTACTTC
CASSPPYPGDYEQYF
>15|TRBV19|TRBJ1-1|NA|NA
TGTGCCAGTAGCTTAGATGCGGGGCCCAACACTGAAGCTTTCTTT
CASSLDAGPNTEAFF
>15|TRBV28|TRBJ2-5|once|TRBD2
TGTGCCAGCAGTTTGGGACTAGCGGGACAAGAGACCCAGTACTTC
CASSLGLAGQETQYF
>16|TRBV19|TRBJ1-6|NA|NA
TGTGCCAGTAGTATCGGCGCGGTTACGCTAAATTCACCCCTCCACTTT
CASSIGAVTLNSPLHF
>17|TRBV7-2|TRBJ1-5|NA|NA
TGTGCCAGCAGCTACAGCACCGGGACATTGGGCAATCAGCCCCAGCATTTT
CASSYSTGTLGNQPQHF
>16|TRBV7-9|TRBJ2-2|NA|TRBD2
TGTGCCAGCAGCTTAGGAACGGGAGGGCCGTACGGGGAGCTGTTTTTT
CASSLGTGGPYGELFF
>13|TRBV5-5|TRBJ2-1|NA|NA
TGTGCCAGCAGCTTGGCAAACTACAATGAGCAGTTCTTC
CASSLANYNEQFF
>17|TRBV28|TRBJ2-6|NA|TRBD1
TGTGCCAGCAGTCCCTCGGGGACAGGGCGAGGGGCCAACGTCCTGACTTTC
CASSPSGTGRGANVLTF
>14|TRBV4-1|TRBJ1-5|NA|NA
TGCGCCAGCAGCGAAGGACAGACCAATCAGCCCCAGCATTTT
CASSEGQTNQPQHF
>14|TRBV15|TRBJ2-7|NA|TRBD2
TGTGCCACCAGCAGAGGCGGGACTACCTACGAGCAGTACTTC
CATSRGGTTYEQYF
>17|TRBV4-2|TRBJ2-7|NA|TRBD2
TGTGCCAGCAGCCAAGATACGGCTAGCGGAGATCTCTACGAGCAGTACTTC
CASSQDTASGDLYEQYF
>18|TRBV28|TRBJ2-2|NA|TRBD2
TGTGCCAGCAGTGGCGGGGCTAGCGGGAGTAAGGGCACCGGGGAGCTGTTTTTT
CASSGGASGSKGTGELFF
>15|TRBV28|TRBJ1-1|few|NA
TGTGCCAGCAGTTTATTTGGCAGGGGGAACACTGAAGCTTTCTTT
CASSLFGRGNTEAFF
>16|TRBV7-9|TRBJ2-3|NA|NA
TGTGCCAGCAGCCCCCGTCGGGCGGGATCCGCAGATACGCAGTATTTT
CASSPRRAGSADTQYF
>14|TRBV2|TRBJ1-2|NA|NA
TGTGCCAGCAACCTGAGGGAGTCTAACTATGGCTACACCTTC
CASNLRESNYGYTF
>16|TRBV28|TRBJ2-3|NA|TRBD2
TGTGCCAGCAGTTTTATGCTAGCGGGATCGACAGATACGCAGTATTTT
CASSFMLAGSTDTQYF
>14|TRBV19|TRBJ2-7|NA|TRBD1
TGTGCCAGTACCTCCCGGGACAGGGCCTACGAGCAGTACTTC
CASTSRDRAYEQYF